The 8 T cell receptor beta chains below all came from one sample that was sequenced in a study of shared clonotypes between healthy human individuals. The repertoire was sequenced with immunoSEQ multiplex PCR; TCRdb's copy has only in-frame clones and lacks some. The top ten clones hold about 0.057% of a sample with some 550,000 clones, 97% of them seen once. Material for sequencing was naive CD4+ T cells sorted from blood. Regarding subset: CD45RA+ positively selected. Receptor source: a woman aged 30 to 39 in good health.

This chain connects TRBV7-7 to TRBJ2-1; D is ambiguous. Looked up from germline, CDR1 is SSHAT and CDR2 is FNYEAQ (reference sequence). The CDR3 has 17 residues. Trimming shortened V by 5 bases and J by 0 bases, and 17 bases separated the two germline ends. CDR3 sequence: CASSPKLARSSYNEQFF. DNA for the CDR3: TGTGCCAGCAGCCCCAAATTGGCGCGGAGCTCCTACAATGAGCAGTTCTTC.

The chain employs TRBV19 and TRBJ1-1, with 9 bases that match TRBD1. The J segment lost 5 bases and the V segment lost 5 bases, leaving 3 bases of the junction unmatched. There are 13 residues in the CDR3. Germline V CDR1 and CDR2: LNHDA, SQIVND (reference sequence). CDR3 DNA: TGTGCCAGTAGTGCCGACAGGGGGACTGAAGCTTTCTTT. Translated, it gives CASSADRGTEAFF.

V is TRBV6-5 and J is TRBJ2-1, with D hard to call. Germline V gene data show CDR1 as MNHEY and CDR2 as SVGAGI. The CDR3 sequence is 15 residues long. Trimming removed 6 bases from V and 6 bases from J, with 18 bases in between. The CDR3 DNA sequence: TGTGCCAGCAGCTCCCCGCGACGGGCGATCAATGAGCAGTTCTTC. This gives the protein CASSSPRRAINEQFF.

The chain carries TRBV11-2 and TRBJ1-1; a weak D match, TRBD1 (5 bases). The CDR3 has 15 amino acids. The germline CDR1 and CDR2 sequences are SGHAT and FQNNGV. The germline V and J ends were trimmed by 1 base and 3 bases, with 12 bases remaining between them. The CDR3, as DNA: TGTGCCAGCAGCTTAGGGGAGGGGAGGTACACTGAAGCTTTCTTT. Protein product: CASSLGEGRYTEAFF.

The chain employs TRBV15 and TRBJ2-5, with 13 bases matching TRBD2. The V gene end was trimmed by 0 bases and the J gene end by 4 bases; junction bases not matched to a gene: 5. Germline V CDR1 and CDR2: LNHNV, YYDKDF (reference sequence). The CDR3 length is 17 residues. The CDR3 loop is CATSRDSGTSGTETQYF. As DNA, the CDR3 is TGTGCCACCAGCAGAGATTCAGGGACTAGCGGGACAGAGACCCAGTACTTC.

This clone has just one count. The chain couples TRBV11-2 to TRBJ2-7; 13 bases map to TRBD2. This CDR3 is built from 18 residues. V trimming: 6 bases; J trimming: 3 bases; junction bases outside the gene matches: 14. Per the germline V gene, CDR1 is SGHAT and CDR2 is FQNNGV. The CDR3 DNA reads TGTGCCAGCAGACCTTTAAGGACTAGCGGGAGATCCCGCTACGAGCAGTACTTC. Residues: CASRPLRTSGRSRYEQYF.

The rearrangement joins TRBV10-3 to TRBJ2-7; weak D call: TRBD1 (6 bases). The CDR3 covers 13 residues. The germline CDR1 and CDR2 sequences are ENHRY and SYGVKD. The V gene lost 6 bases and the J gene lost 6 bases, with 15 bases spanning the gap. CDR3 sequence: CAISAESGAEQYF. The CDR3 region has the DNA TGTGCCATCAGCGCCGAGTCAGGGGCCGAGCAGTACTTC.

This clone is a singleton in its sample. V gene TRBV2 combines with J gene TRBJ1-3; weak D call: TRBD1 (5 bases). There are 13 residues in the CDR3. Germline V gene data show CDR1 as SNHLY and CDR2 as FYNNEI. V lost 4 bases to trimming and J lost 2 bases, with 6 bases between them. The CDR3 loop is CASSGGAGNTIYF. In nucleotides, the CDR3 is TGTGCCAGCAGTGGGGGCGCTGGAAACACCATATATTTT.